The clone carrying this T cell receptor (beta chain) appeared many times. The antigen is undetermined. The CDR3 sequence is 17 residues long. Germline CDR1 SGHVS, CDR2 FQNEAQ. V shed 5 bases and J 2 bases; nucleotides not matched to a gene: 11. Pregnancy or lactation, uncontrolled infections and other autoimmune diseases were grounds for excluding patients. An approximately 9.8 ml volume of fresh peripheral blood provided the PBMCs. The data were taken from a study of Graves' ophthalmopathy and Graves' hyperthyroidism. Study-wide results and limits: Both an approximately 70% sensitivity and an approximately 72% specificity characterized the model's predictions of ophthalmopathy progression.

TCR beta CDR3 amplification used RNA transcripts. Amplification began with first-round RT-PCR using HTBI primers, then second-round multiplex PCR was performed. From the multiplex PCR reads, TCRdb called clonotypes with MiXCR, one entry per CDR3 protein. The sample records 150,000 to 200,000 distinct CDR3 sequences, under 45% being singletons. This sequence was found in a man younger than 45 with Graves' ophthalmopathy. Sequencing input: peripheral blood. The chain links TRBV7-8 to TRBJ2-7; 11 bases map to TRBD1. CDR3 sequence: CASSRTTGTGGTYEQYF. For the CDR3, the DNA is TGTGCCAGCAGCCGGACTACCGGGACAGGGGGTACCTACGAGCAGTACTTC.